Listed here are 18 T cell receptor beta chains from one sample, sequenced in a study of T cell responses to AZD1222 COVID-19 vaccine. TCRdb's table, derived via immunoSEQ multiplex PCR, lists solely in-frame clones and lacks some. The repertoire holds approximately 180,000 clones, with about nine tenths as singletons. Sample: peripheral blood, taken on day 0 of AZD1222 vaccination. The source of these receptors is an adult in good health.

V usage is TRBV15 and J usage is TRBJ1-4; D gene unclear. The CDR3 is made up of 15 amino acids. Germline V gives CDR1 LNHNV, CDR2 YYDKDF (reference sequence). Trimming stripped 0 bases from V and 8 bases from J, with 13 bases between. The CDR3 DNA sequence: TGTGCCACCAGCAGAGATCTGGTCTTACAAGAAAAACTGTTTTTT. Translation gives CATSRDLVLQEKLFF.

This rearrangement joins TRBV29-1 to TRBJ1-2, with D maybe TRBD1 (6 bases). V lost 8 bases and J lost 8, with 15 bases in between. The germline V gene has CDR1 SQVTM and CDR2 ANQGSEA. The CDR3 covers 11 residues. The CDR3 spells CSIGQPSGYTF. The CDR3 bases are TGCAGCATAGGACAGCCTTCAGGCTACACCTTC.

The chain is built from TRBV7-9 and TRBJ2-7; D is ambiguous. CDR3 length equals 14 residues. The germline V and J ends were trimmed by 6 bases and 3 bases, with 15 bases remaining between them. Germline CDR1 reads SEHNR; CDR2 reads FQNEAQ (reference sequence). This CDR3 reads CASRPSQVRYEQYF. The CDR3 coding sequence is TGTGCCAGCAGGCCCTCGCAGGTCCGCTACGAGCAGTACTTC.

The genes are TRBV10-2 and TRBJ1-2; D is uncertain. Germline V gene data show CDR1 as WSHSY and CDR2 as SAAADI. The CDR3 consists of 15 residues. V lost 4 bases, J lost 5 bases, and 17 bases lay in between. This CDR3 is CASSVTVGNHYGYTF. DNA of the CDR3: TGCGCCAGCAGTGTTACAGTGGGGAATCATTATGGCTACACCTTC.

The V and J genes are TRBV30 and TRBJ2-7; D remains ambiguous. V was clipped by 5 bases and J by 4 bases, with 12 bases between them. The CDR3 length is 12 residues. Germline CDR1 GTSNPN, CDR2 SVGIG (reference sequence). The CDR3 loop reads CAWGPSGYEQYF. The CDR3 DNA is TGTGCCTGGGGCCCTTCTGGATACGAGCAGTACTTC.

The chain combines TRBV19 with TRBJ1-4, with 7 bases matching TRBD1. The germline V gene encodes CDR1 LNHDA and CDR2 SQIVND (reference sequence). V trimming: 7 bases; J trimming: 10 bases; junction bases outside the gene matches: 15. There are 15 residues in the CDR3. In DNA, the CDR3 is TGTGCCAGTAAATCCGCAGGGGGGTCCGCAGGAAAACTGTTTTTT. This encodes CASKSAGGSAGKLFF.

V usage is TRBV6-5 and J usage is TRBJ1-5; D unclear. Trimming left V 10 bases short and J 0 bases short, with 16 bases between. CDR3 size: 15 residues. The germline CDR1 and CDR2 sequences are MNHEY and SVGAGI. CDR3 sequence reads: CATFPYGDSNQPQHF. The CDR3 DNA reads TGTGCCACTTTTCCCTACGGGGATAGCAATCAGCCCCAGCATTTT.

The chain carries TRBV6-6 and TRBJ2-7; maybe TRBD1 (6 bases). This CDR3 comprises 15 residues. Germline CDR1 and CDR2: MNHNY and SVGAGI (reference sequence). V was trimmed by 5 bases and J by 9 bases, leaving 23 bases between them. The CDR3 here is CASSAGDVTIWSQYF. The CDR3 coding sequence is TGTGCCAGCAGTGCAGGGGACGTTACAATATGGTCGCAGTACTTC.

The chain couples TRBV30 to TRBJ1-5; 9 bases align to TRBD1. V lost 2 bases to trimming and J lost 2 bases; unmatched junction nucleotides: 7. Germline V CDR1 and CDR2: GTSNPN, SVGIG (reference sequence). This CDR3 is 16 amino acids long. Here the CDR3 DNA reads TGTGCCTGGAGTACGATGGGACAGGGTGGCAATCAGCCCCAGCATTTT. Protein product: CAWSTMGQGGNQPQHF.

The gene calls are TRBV28 and TRBJ1-1; 10 bases align to TRBD1. Per the germline V gene, CDR1 is MDHEN and CDR2 is SYDVKM. The CDR3 runs 13 residues. V lost 3 bases, J lost 5 bases, and 0 bases stayed unmatched. DNA of the CDR3: TGTGCCAGCAGTTTGGACAGGGGGACTGAAGCTTTCTTT. Its translation is CASSLDRGTEAFF. Full variable domain (remainder filled in from reference TRBV28 and TRBJ1-1): DVKVTQSSRYLVKRTGEKVFLECVQDMDHENMFWYRQDPGLGLRLIYFSYDVKMKEKGDIPEGYSVSREKKERFSLILESASTNQTSMYLCASSLDRGTEAFFGQGTRLTVV.

V gene TRBV5-5 combines with J gene TRBJ1-3; D gene unclear. V was shortened by 1 base and J by 2 bases, with 7 bases between the two germline ends. Looked up from germline, CDR1 is SGHKS and CDR2 is YYEKEE (reference sequence). This CDR3 is built from 14 residues. The DNA of the CDR3 is TGTGCCAGCAGCTTGTCAGCAGCTGGAAACACCATATATTTT. Protein: CASSLSAAGNTIYF.

V gene TRBV10-2 combines with J gene TRBJ2-2, with 7 bases lining up with TRBD2. Trimming cost V 7 bases and J 4 bases; bases outside gene matches: 15. The length of the CDR3 is 17 residues. Looked up from germline, CDR1 is WSHSY and CDR2 is SAAADI. The CDR3 spells CASTGWGGREGTGELFF. The CDR3 DNA sequence: TGCGCCAGCACCGGATGGGGCGGGAGAGAAGGCACCGGGGAGCTGTTTTTT.

The chain carries TRBV5-1 and TRBJ2-6; D might be TRBD1 (7 bases). Germline CDR1 SGHRS, CDR2 YFSETQ. The CDR3 extends over 17 amino acids. V lost 6 bases, J lost 2 bases, and 18 bases lay in between. The DNA for the CDR3 is TGCGCCAGCAACCCCCCGGAGGGGGCGGCTGGGGCCAACGTCCTGACTTTC. Translating gives CASNPPEGAAGANVLTF.

The chain employs TRBV11-2 and TRBJ1-3; 8 bases match TRBD1. The V and J ends lost 5 bases and 0 bases, in that order; junction bases with no gene match: 6. CDR1 and CDR2 (germline): SGHAT, FQNNGV. CDR3 size: 16 residues. CDR3 sequence (DNA): TGTGCCAGCAGCAAACGAACAGGGGGCTCTGGAAACACCATATATTTT. This encodes CASSKRTGGSGNTIYF.

The chain uses TRBV5-1 and TRBJ2-7; perhaps TRBD2 as D (6 bases). Looked up from germline, CDR1 is SGHRS and CDR2 is YFSETQ. CDR3 length equals 15 residues. The V gene lost 1 base and the J gene lost 5 bases, with 16 bases spanning the gap. The CDR3, as DNA: TGCGCCAGCAGCTTGACTCCTGCGGGAACTGACGAGCAGTACTTC. This gives the protein CASSLTPAGTDEQYF. The whole variable domain, remainder taken from reference TRBV5-1 and TRBJ2-7, is KAGVTQTPRYLIKTRGQQVTLSCSPISGHRSVSWYQQTPGQGLQFLFEYFSETQRNKGNFPGRFSGRQFSNSRSEMNVSTLELGDSALYLCASSLTPAGTDEQYFGPGTRLTVT.

The chain joins TRBV6-4 to TRBJ1-2; a weak D match, TRBD1 (5 bases). This CDR3 comprises 15 residues. Germline CDR1 reads MRHNA; CDR2 reads SNTAGT. With 5 bases removed from V and 8 bases from J, the gap between germline ends came to 21 bases. The CDR3 sequence: CASSRDVGTMEGYTF. CDR3 DNA sequence: TGTGCCAGCAGTCGGGACGTAGGAACTATGGAAGGCTACACCTTC.

The V gene is TRBV29-1, the J gene TRBJ1-2; D is possibly TRBD1 (5 bases). The CDR3 has 13 residues. CDR1 and CDR2 (germline): SQVTM, ANQGSEA. V was shortened by 7 bases and J by 1 base, with 13 bases between the two germline ends. CDR3 bases: TGCAGCGCCCGGGACCGTGATAACTATGGCTACACCTTC. It encodes CSARDRDNYGYTF.

This clone appeared a few times. This chain joins TRBV3-1 (or the pseudogene TRBV3-2) and TRBJ1-3; D not resolved. Germline CDR1 is LGHDT and CDR2 is YNNKEL (reference sequence). CDR3 length equals 15 residues. The V end lost 0 bases, the J end lost 5 bases, and 11 bases lay between the germline ends. The DNA of the CDR3 is TGTGCCAGCAGCCAAGATACGGCCAGCCGAAACACCATATATTTT. The encoded protein is CASSQDTASRNTIYF.